This TCR beta chain was retrieved from a study of CD4 T cells in relation to SARS-CoV-2 and coronaviruses. Study outcomes and limitations: Each donor contributed either pre-pandemic or post-infection samples, not both.

Method: immunoSEQ multiplex PCR; TCRdb's copy keeps in-frame clones and lacks some. The repertoire holds just over 25,000 clones, roughly 73% seen once, with around a sixth in the top ten. The unexposed donors gave CD4+ T cells in about 2011-2018, prior to COVID-19. CD4+ T cells were isolated from the cells after about 11 days of culture. As cell numbers allowed, unexposed-donor CD4+ T cells faced SARS-CoV-2 S/N and four cold-coronavirus spikes. Per the germline V gene, CDR1 is MGHDK and CDR2 is SYGVNS. CDR3 size: 16 residues. With V trimmed by 3 bases and J by 2 bases, 7 bases remained unmatched. A word on this clone: The antigen remains undetermined.

This sequence was found in a human donor in good health. Sequenced: CD4+ T cells from PBMCs, cultured in vitro. The V call is TRBV25-1, the J call TRBJ1-5, with TRBD1 matching over 7 bases. The CDR3 DNA reads TGTGCCAGCAGTGAGTCGACAGGGTTGGGCAATCAGCCCCAGCATTTT. Its protein product is CASSESTGLGNQPQHF.